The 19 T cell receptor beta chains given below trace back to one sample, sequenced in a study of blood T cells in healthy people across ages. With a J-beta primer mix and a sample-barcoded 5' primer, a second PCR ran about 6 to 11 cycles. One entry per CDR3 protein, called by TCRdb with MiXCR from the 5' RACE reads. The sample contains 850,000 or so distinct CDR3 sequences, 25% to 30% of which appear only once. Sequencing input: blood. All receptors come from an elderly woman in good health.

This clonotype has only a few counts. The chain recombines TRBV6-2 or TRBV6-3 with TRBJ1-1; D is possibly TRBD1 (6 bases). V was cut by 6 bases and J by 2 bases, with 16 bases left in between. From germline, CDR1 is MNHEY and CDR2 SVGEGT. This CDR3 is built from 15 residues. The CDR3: CASRLHTGSNTEAFF. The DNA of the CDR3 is TGTGCCAGCAGACTACACACAGGGTCAAACACTGAAGCTTTCTTT.

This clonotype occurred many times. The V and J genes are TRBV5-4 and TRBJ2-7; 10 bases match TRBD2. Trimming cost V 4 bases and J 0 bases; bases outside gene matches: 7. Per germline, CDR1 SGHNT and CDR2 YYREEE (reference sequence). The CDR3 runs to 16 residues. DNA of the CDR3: TGTGCCAGCAGCCGCCCTAGCGGGGGAACCTCCTACGAGCAGTACTTC. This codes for CASSRPSGGTSYEQYF.

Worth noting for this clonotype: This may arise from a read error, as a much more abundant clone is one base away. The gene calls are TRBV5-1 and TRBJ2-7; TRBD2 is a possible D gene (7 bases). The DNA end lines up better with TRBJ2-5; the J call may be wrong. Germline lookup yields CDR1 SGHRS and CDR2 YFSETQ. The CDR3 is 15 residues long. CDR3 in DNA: TGCGCCAGCAGCTTTCAGAAGGGGGGGCCCAGGACCCAGTACTTC. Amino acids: CASSFQKGGPRTQYF.

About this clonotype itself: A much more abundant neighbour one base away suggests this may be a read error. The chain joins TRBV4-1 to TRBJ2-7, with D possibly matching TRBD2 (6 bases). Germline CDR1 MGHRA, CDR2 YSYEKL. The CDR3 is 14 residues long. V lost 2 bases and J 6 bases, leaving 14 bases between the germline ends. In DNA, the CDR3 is TGCGCCAGCAGCCAACACACCGGGGGTTGCGAGCAGTACTTC. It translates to CASSQHTGGCEQYF.

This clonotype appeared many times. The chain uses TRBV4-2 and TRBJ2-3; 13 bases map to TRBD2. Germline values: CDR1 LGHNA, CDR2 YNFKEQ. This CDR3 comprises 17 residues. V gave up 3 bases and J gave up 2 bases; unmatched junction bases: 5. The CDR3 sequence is CASSHGLAGESTDTQYF. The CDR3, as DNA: TGTGCCAGCAGCCACGGACTAGCGGGGGAGTCCACAGATACGCAGTATTTT.

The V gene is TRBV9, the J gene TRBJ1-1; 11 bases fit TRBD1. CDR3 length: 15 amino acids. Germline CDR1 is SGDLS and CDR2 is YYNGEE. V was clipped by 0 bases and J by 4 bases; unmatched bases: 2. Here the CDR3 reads CASSVGGTGGTEAFF. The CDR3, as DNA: TGTGCCAGCAGCGTAGGAGGGACAGGGGGCACTGAAGCTTTCTTT.

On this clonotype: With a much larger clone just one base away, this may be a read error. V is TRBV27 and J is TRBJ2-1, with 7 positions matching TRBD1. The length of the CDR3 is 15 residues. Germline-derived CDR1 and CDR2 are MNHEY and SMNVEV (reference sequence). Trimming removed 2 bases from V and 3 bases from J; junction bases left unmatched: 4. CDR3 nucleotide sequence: TGTGCCAGCAGTTTAAGGACAGGAAACTACAATGAGCAGTTCTTC. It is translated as CASSLRTGNYNEQFF.

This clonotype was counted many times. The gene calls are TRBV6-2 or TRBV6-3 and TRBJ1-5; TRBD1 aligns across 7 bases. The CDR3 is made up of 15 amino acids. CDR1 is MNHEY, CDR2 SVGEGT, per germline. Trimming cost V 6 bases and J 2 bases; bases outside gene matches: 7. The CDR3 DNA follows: TGTGCCAGCAGCCACGACAGGGTACGCAATCAGCCCCAGCATTTT. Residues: CASSHDRVRNQPQHF.

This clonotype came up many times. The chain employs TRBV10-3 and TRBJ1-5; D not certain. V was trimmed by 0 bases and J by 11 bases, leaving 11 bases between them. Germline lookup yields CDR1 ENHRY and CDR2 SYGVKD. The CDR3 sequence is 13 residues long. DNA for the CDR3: TGTGCCATCAGTGAGTCGGCGGGGAGGGCCCAGCATTTT. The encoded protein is CAISESAGRAQHF.

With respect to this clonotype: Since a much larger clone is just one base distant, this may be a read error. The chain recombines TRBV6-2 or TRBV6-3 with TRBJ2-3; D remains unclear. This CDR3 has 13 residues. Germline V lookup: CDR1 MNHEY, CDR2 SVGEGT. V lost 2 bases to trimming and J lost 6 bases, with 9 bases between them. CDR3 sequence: CASSYQEGDTQYF. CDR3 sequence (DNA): TGTGCCAGCAGTTACCAGGAAGGGGATACGCAGTATTTT.

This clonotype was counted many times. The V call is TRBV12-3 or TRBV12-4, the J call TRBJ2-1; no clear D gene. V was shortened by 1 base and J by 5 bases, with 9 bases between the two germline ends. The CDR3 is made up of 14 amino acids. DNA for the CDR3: TGTGCCAGCAGTTTAGGGCTCGGAAACAATGAGCAGTTCTTC. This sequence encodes CASSLGLGNNEQFF.

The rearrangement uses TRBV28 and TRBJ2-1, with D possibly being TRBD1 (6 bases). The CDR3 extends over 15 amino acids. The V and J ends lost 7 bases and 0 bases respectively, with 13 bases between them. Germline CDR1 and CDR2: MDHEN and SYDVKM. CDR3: CASTRDISSYNEQFF. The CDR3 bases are TGTGCCAGCACCCGGGACATTAGCTCCTACAATGAGCAGTTCTTC.

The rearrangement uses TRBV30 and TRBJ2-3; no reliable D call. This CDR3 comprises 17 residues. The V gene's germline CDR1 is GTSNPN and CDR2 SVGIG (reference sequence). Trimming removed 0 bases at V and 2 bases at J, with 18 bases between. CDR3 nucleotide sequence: TGTGCCTGGAGTGTACTACCCAGACGGAGAGACACAGATACGCAGTATTTT. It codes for CAWSVLPRRRDTDTQYF.

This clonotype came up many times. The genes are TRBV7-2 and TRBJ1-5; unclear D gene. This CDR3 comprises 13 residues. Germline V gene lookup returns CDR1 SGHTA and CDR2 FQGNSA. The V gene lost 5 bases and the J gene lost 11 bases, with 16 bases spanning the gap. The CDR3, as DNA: TGTGCCAGCAGCCCACCGGAACGGCTGACCCAGCATTTT. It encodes CASSPPERLTQHF.

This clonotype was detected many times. The CDR3 DNA follows: TGTGCCAGCACCCAAGACAGGGGGATGCACGAGCAGTACTTC. Protein product: CASTQDRGMHEQYF. This chain links TRBV7-2 with TRBJ2-7; 9 bases line up with TRBD1. CDR3 length equals 14 residues. The trim removed 7 bases at V and 5 bases at J, leaving 9 bases unmatched. Germline lookup yields CDR1 SGHTA and CDR2 FQGNSA.

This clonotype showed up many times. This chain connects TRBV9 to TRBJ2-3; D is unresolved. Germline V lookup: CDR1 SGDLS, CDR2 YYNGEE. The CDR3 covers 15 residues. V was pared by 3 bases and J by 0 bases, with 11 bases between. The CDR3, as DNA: TGTGCCAGCAGCGCCCTCAGCTCTAGCACAGATACGCAGTATTTT. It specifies CASSALSSSTDTQYF.

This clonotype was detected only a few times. CDR3 nucleotides: TGTGCCAGCAGCTTATCCTTGGACAGGCTAGCCAAAAACATTCAGTACTTC. This gives the protein CASSLSLDRLAKNIQYF. V and J are TRBV7-9 and TRBJ2-4; TRBD1 aligns across 7 bases. The CDR3 has 17 residues. V was clipped by 2 bases and J by 0 bases; unmatched bases: 7. Per germline, CDR1 SEHNR and CDR2 FQNEAQ (reference sequence).

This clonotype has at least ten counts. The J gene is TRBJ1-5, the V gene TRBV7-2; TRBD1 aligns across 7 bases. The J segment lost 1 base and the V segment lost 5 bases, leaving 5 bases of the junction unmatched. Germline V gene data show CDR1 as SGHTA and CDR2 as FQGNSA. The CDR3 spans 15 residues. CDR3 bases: TGTGCCAGCAGCACGCAGGGGGGGAGCAATCAGCCCCAGCATTTT. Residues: CASSTQGGSNQPQHF. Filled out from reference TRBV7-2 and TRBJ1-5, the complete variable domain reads GAGVSQSPSNKVTEKGKDVELRCDPISGHTALYWYRQSLGQGLEFLIYFQGNSAPDKSGLPSDRFSAERTGGSVSTLTIQRTQQEDSAVYLCASSTQGGSNQPQHFGDGTRLSIL.

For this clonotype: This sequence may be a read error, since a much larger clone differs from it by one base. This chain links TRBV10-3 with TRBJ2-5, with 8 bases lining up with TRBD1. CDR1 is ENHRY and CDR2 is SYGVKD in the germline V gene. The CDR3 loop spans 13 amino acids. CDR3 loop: CATAQGVRNEQYF. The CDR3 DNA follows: TGTGCAACGGCACAGGGGGTTAGGAATGAGCAGTACTTC.